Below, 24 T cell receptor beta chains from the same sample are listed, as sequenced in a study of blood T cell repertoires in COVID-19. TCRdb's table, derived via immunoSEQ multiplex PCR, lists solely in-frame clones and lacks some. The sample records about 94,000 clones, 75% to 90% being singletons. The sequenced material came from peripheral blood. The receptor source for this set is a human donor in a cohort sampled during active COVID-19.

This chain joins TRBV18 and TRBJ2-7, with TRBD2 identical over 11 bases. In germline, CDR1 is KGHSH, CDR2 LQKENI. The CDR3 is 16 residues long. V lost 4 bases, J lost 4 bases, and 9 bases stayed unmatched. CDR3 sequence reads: CASSLQLAGERYEQYF. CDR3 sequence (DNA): TGTGCCAGCTCACTCCAACTAGCGGGAGAACGGTACGAGCAGTACTTC.

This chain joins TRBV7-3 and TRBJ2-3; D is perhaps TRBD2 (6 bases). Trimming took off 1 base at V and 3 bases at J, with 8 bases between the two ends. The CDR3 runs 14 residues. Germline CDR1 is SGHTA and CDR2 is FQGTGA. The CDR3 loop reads CASSLSSGTDTQYF. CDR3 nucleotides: TGTGCCAGCAGCTTAAGTAGCGGTACAGATACGCAGTATTTT.

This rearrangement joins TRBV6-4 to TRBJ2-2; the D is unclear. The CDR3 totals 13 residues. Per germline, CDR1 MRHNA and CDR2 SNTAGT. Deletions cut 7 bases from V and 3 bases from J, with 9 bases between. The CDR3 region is CASNRPDTGELFF. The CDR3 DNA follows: TGTGCCAGCAACCGCCCGGACACCGGGGAGCTGTTTTTT.

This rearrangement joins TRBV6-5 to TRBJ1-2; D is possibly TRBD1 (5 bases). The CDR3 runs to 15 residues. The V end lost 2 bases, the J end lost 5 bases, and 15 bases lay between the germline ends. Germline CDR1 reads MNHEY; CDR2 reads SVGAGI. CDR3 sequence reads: CASSYIGGVAYGYTF. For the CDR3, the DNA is TGTGCCAGCAGTTACATTGGGGGGGTGGCGTATGGCTACACCTTC.

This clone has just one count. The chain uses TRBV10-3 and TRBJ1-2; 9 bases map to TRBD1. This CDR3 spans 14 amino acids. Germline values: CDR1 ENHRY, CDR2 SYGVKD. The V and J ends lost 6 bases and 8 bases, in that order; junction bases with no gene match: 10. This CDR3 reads CAISPGTGTEGYTF. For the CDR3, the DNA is TGTGCCATCAGCCCCGGGACAGGGACGGAGGGCTACACCTTC.

The CDR3 spells CASSLVTGDSPLHF. CDR3 in DNA: TGCGCCAGCAGCTTGGTTACAGGGGATTCACCCCTCCACTTT. V gene TRBV5-1 combines with J gene TRBJ1-6, with TRBD1 identical over 7 bases. Losses at the gene ends were 0 bases for V and 8 bases for J; bases not matched to a gene: 2. This CDR3 has 14 amino acids. Per the germline V gene, CDR1 is SGHRS and CDR2 is YFSETQ.

The CDR3 loop reads CASSQMETQYF. Written as DNA, the CDR3 is TGTGCCAGCAGTCAAATGGAGACCCAGTACTTC. This chain uses TRBV28 with TRBJ2-5; D call uncertain. The CDR3 loop spans 11 amino acids. Trimming removed 5 bases from V and 5 bases from J, with 6 bases in between. Germline CDR1 and CDR2: MDHEN and SYDVKM.

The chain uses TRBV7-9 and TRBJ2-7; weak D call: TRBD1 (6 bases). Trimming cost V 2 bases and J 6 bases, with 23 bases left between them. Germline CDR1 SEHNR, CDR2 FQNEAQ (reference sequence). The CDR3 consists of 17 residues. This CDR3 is CASSLKGTAKGVVEQYF. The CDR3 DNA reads TGTGCCAGCAGCTTAAAGGGGACCGCGAAGGGGGTGGTCGAGCAGTACTTC.

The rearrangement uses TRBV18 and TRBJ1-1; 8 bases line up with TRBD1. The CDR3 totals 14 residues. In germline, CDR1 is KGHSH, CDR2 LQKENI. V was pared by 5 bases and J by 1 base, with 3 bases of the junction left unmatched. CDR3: CASSFGTGNTEAFF. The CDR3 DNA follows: TGTGCCAGCTCATTCGGGACAGGGAACACTGAAGCTTTCTTT.

The CDR3 spells CASSDVTAKVSGELFF. The CDR3, as DNA: TGTGCCAGCAGTGACGTGACAGCCAAGGTTTCCGGGGAGCTGTTTTTT. The chain recombines TRBV2 with TRBJ2-2; D might be TRBD1 (5 bases). V lost 3 bases and J lost 6, with 17 bases in between. CDR1 and CDR2 from the germline V gene are SNHLY and FYNNEI. CDR3 length: 16 residues.

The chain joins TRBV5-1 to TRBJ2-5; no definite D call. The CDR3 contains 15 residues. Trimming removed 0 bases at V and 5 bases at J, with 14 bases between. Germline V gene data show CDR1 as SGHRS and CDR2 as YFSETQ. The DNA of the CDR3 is TGCGCCAGCAGCTTGGGACATGGATTGGGCGAGACCCAGTACTTC. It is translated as CASSLGHGLGETQYF.

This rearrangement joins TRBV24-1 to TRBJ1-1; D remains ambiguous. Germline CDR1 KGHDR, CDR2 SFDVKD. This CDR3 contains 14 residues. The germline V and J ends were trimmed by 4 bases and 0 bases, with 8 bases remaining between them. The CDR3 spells CATSEGRLNTEAFF. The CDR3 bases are TGTGCCACCAGTGAAGGCAGGTTGAACACTGAAGCTTTCTTT.

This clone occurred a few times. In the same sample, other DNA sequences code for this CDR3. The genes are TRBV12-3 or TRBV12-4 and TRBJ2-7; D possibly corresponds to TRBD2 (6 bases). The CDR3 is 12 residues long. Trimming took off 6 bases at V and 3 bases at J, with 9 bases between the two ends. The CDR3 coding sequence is TGTGCCAGCAGCCCCGGGGGCTACGAGCAGTACTTC. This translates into CASSPGGYEQYF.

The CDR3, as DNA: TGTGCCAGCAGCCAAGAAGGGGACTACTTTTACGAGCAGTACTTC. Amino acids: CASSQEGDYFYEQYF. The chain couples TRBV4-2 to TRBJ2-7, with 7 bases that match TRBD2. The CDR3 spans 15 residues. Germline CDR1 reads LGHNA; CDR2 reads YNFKEQ. The V and J ends lost 0 bases and 4 bases, in that order; junction bases with no gene match: 6.

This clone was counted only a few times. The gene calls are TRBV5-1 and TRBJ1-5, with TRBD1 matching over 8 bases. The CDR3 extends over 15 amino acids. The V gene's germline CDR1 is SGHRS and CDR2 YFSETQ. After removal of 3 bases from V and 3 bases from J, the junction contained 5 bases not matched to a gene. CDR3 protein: CASSWVTGANQPQHF. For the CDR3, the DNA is TGCGCCAGCAGCTGGGTGACAGGGGCCAATCAGCCCCAGCATTTT.

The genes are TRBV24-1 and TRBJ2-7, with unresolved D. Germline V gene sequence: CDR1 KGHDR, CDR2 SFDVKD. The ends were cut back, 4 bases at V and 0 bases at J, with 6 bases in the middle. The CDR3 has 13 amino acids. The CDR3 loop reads CATSEAVSYEQYF. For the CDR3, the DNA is TGTGCCACCAGTGAGGCGGTCTCCTACGAGCAGTACTTC.

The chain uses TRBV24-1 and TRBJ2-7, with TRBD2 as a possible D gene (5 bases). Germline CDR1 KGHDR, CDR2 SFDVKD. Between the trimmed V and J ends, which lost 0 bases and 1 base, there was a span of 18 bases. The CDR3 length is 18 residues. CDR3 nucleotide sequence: TGTGCCACCAGTGATTTGCAACATGCGAGGGCCAGGTCCTACGAGCAGTACTTC. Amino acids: CATSDLQHARARSYEQYF.

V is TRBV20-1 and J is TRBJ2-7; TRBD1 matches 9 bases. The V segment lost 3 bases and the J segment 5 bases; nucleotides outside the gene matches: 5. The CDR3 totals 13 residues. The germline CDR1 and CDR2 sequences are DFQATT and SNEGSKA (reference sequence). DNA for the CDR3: TGCAGTGCTAGTCAAACAGGGGGCGACGAGCAGTACTTC. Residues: CSASQTGGDEQYF.

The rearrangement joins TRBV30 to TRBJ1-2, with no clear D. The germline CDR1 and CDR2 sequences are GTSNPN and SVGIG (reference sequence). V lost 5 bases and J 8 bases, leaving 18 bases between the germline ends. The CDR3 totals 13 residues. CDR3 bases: TGTGCCTGGTCTTTTGGAGGGAGGCAAGGCTACACCTTC. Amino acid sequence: CAWSFGGRQGYTF.

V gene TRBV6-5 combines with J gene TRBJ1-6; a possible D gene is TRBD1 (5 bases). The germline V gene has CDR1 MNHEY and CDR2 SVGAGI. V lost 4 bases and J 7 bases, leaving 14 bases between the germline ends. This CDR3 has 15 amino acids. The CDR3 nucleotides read TGTGCCAGCAGTTTGCGGGGTAGGGACAATTCACCCCTCCACTTT. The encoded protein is CASSLRGRDNSPLHF.

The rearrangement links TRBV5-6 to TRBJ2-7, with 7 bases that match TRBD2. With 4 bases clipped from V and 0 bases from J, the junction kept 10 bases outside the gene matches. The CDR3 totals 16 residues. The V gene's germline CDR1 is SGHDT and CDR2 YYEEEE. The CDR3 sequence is CASSAVWASGSYEQYF. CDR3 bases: TGTGCCAGCAGCGCTGTCTGGGCTAGCGGCTCCTACGAGCAGTACTTC.

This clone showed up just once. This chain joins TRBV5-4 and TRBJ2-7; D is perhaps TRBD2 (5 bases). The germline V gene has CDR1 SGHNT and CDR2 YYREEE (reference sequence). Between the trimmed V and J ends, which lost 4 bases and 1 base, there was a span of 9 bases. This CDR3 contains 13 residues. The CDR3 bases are TGTGCCAGCAGCCCAACGGGGTCCTACGAGCAGTACTTC. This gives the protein CASSPTGSYEQYF.

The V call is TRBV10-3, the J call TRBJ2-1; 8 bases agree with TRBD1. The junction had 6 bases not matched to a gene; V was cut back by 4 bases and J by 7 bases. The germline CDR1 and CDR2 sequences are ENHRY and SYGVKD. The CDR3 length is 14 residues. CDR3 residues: CAISGRGQDNEQFF. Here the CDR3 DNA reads TGTGCCATCAGTGGCAGGGGACAGGATAATGAGCAGTTCTTC.

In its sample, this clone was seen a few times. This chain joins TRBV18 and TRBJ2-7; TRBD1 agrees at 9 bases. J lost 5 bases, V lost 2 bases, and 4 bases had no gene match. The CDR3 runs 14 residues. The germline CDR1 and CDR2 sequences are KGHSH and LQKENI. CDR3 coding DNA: TGTGCCAGCTCACCAAGACAGGGGGAACACGAGCAGTACTTC. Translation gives CASSPRQGEHEQYF.